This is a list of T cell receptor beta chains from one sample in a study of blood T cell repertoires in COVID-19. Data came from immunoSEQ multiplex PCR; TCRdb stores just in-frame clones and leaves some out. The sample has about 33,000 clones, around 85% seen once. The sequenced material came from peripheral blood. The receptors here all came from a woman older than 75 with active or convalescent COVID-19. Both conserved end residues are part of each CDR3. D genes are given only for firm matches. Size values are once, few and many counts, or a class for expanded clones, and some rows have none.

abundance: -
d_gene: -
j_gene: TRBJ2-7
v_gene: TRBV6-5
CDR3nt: TGTGCCAGCAGTTACGAAGGGGATGGTCCCTACGAGCAGTACTTC
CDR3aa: CASSYEGDGPYEQYF

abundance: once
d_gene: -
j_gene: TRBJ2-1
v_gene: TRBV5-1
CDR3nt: TGCGCCAGCAGCTGGAGGGGCACCCGAACCTACAATGAGCAGTTCTTC
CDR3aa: CASSWRGTRTYNEQFF

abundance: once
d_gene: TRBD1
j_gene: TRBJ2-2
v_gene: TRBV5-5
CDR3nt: TGTGCCAGCTGGACAGGGCAAGTTACCGGGGAGCTGTTTTTT
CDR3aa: CASWTGQVTGELFF

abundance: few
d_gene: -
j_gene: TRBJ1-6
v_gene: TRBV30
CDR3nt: TGTGCCTGGAGTGGGACTAGTCGTATAAGTTCACCCCTCCACTTT
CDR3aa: CAWSGTSRISSPLHF

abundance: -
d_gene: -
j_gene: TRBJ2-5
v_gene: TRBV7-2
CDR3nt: TGTGCCAGCAGTAACGGGCTAGCGCCTCAAGAGACCCAGTACTTC
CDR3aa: CASSNGLAPQETQYF

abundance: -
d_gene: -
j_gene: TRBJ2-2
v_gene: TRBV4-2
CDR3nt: TGTGCCAGCAGCCAAGACCCTGGGGAGGTCACCGGGGAGCTGTTTTTT
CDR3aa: CASSQDPGEVTGELFF

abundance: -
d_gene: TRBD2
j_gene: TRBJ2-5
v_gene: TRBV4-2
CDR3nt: TGTGCCAGCAGCCAAGGAGGCGGGGGCCAAGAGACCCAGTACTTC
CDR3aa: CASSQGGGGQETQYF

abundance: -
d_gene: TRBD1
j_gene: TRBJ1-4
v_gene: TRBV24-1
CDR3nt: TGTGCCACCAGTCCCGGGACAGGGGAGAAACTGTTTTTT
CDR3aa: CATSPGTGEKLFF

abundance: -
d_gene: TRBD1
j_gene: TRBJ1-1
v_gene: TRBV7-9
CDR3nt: TGTGCCAGCAGCACGGACAGGGGAAAGGCTGAAGCTTTCTTT
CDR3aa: CASSTDRGKAEAFF

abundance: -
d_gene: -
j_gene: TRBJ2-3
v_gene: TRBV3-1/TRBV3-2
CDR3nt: TGTGCCAGCAGCCCGACATTAACGAATTCAGATACGCAGTATTTT
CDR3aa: CASSPTLTNSDTQYF

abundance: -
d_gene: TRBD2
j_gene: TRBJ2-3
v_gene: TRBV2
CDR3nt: TGTGCCAGCAGTAAACCCGTTGGACTAGCGGGGGGCTCGGATACGCAGTATTTT
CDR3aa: CASSKPVGLAGGSDTQYF

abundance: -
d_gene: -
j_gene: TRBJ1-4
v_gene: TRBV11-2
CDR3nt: TGTGCCAGCAGCTTAGAGGCCTCTGTGGAACTGTTTTTT
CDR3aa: CASSLEASVELFF

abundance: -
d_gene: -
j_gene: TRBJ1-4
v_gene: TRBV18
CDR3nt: TGTGCCAGCCGGGAACAGGGAGCGAGTGAAAAACTGTTTTTT
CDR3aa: CASREQGASEKLFF

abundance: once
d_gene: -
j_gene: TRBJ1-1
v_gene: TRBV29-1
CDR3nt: TGCAGCGCTGAAAGCGGTTTCGGAGCTTTCTTT
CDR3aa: CSAESGFGAFF

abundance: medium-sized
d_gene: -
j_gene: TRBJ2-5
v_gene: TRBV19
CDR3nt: TGTGCCAGTAGTATAGATCGGGGGGCCGAGACCCAGTACTTC
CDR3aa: CASSIDRGAETQYF

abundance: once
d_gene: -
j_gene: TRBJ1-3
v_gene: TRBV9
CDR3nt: TGTGCCAGCAGCGCACCCGGACTGAGCTCTGGAAACACCATATATTTT
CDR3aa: CASSAPGLSSGNTIYF

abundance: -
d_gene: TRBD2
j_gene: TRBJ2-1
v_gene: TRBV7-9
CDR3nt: TGTGCCAGCCAAGAGACTAGCGGGAGCAATGAGCAGTTCTTC
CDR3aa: CASQETSGSNEQFF

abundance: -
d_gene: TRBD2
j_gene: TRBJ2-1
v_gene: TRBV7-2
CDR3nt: TGTGCCAGCAGCTTTACTAGCGCGTACAATGAGCAGTTCTTC
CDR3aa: CASSFTSAYNEQFF

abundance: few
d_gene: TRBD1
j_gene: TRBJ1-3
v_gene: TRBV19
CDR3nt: TGTGCCAGTAGTATAGGGGGACAGCAAACTGGAAACACCATATATTTT
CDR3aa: CASSIGGQQTGNTIYF

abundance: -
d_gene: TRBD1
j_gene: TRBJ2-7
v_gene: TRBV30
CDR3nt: TGTGCCTGGAGAACAGGGGCTAACTACGAGCAGTACTTC
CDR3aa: CAWRTGANYEQYF

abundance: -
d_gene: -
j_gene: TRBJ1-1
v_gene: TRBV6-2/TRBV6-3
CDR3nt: TGTGCCAGCAGCTATAAAACTGAAGCTTTCTTT
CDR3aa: CASSYKTEAFF

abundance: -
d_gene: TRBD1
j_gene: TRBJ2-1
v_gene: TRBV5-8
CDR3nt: TGTGCCAGCAGCTACAGGGGGGAGCAGTTCTTC
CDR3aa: CASSYRGEQFF

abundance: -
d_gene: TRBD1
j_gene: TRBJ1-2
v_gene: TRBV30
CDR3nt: TGTGCCAGGGACAGGGCGGATGGCTACACCTTC
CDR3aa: CARDRADGYTF

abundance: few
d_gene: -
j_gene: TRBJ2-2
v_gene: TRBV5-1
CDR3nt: TGCGCCAGCAGCAACCCTACTCTCACCGGGGAGCTGTTTTTT
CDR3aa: CASSNPTLTGELFF

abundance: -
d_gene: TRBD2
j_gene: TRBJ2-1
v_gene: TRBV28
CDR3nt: TGTGCCAGCGCCGGGACAGGGGGCTCCGGGACTAGCGGGAGGGCCGTTATTTATGAGCAGTTCTTC
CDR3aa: CASAGTGGSGTSGRAVIYEQFF

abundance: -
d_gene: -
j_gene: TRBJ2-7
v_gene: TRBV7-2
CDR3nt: TGTGCCAGCAGCTTAGGTGCGGAGGGACCCACCTACGAGCAGTACTTC
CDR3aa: CASSLGAEGPTYEQYF

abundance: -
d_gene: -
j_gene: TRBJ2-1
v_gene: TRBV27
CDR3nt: TGTGCCAGCAGTTTGGGGCCGAGAAATGAGCAGTTCTTC
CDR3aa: CASSLGPRNEQFF